This T cell receptor (beta chain) was profiled in a study of T cell clones after liver transplantation (dated by TCRdb to the late 2010s). About the study as a whole: Samples were obtained from ITN030ST, a randomized trial in which withdrawal of immunosuppression was attempted within 2 years of liver transplantation. Donor-reactive T cell clones were identified by TCRbeta sequencing following a pre-transplant mixed lymphocyte reaction and were subsequently tracked in post-transplant blood. Third party-reactive TCRbeta sequences from pre-transplant MLRs were also identified as an antigen-independent comparator for donor-reactive sequences. Of the eight recipients, three were HCV-positive, while the remaining recipients had been transplanted for non-autoimmune, non-viral indications. Subjects received no induction therapy and standard immunosuppression until randomization at 12-24 months post-transplant. Tolerance was defined as complete immunosuppression withdrawal for at least one year with no rise in liver enzymes beyond twice the upper limit of normal. Blood samples were collected pre-transplant, then pre-randomization ahead of withdrawal, and finally post-randomization once withdrawal had either been completed or failed. Of the 8 liver transplant recipients making up the studied cohort, 3 were classified as tolerant and 5 as non-tolerant.

As to this clone: Its target antigen remains unknown. There are no base qualities to consult, and no much larger clone falls within one base.

Inclusive of the bounding cysteine and phenylalanine, the CDR3 is 18 residues long. Only the CDR3 portion is preserved as DNA: 54 bases, with reading frame beginning at the first base. Unstimulated PBMCs, after thawing, were stained for CD3, CD4 and CD8 and then FACS-sorted into CD3+CD4+ and CD3+CD8+ populations. All 8 studied subjects were randomized to withdrawal of immunosuppression. The Qiagen DNeasy Blood and Tissue Kit was used to isolate genomic DNA. Results the study describes overall, beyond this receptor: The conclusions were considered preliminary, being limited by small, heterogeneous patient numbers and non-standardized post-transplant time points. A greater decline was seen for donor-reactive sequences than for third party-reactive sequences, suggesting partial antigen-specific deletion unrelated to withdrawal success. In most of the 8 subjects, regardless of tolerance or HCV status, circulating donor-reactive CD4 TCRbeta sequences dropped significantly post-transplant. Since no allograft tissue specimens were available, donor-reactive T cells may have migrated into the graft instead of being deleted. When repertoire turnover was accounted for, significantly reduced detection of donor-reactive sequences was found in 7 of 8 subjects for CD4 and in 8 of 8 subjects for CD8. In two subjects, low numbers of available donor cells limited the measurable donor-reactive repertoire.

High-throughput TCRbeta CDR3 sequencing of frozen genomic DNA was performed by immunoSEQ, with PCR amplification, mapping, bias correction and internal controls included. As for the original processing: Productive rearrangements were kept, and unique TCRbeta sequences were defined by CDR3 nucleotide sequence plus V and J gene. Donor-reactive sequences required at least 5-fold expansion in CFSE-low cells versus unstimulated pre-transplant cells and at least 0.01% frequency. Per-subject minimum frequency thresholds, based on the lowest-template unstimulated sample, ensured at least 90% detection power. Jensen-Shannon divergence between the top 1000 TCRbeta sequences after and before transplant was used to measure repertoire turnover. Changes in detection of donor-reactive sequences were tested with two-sided Fisher's exact tests. TCRdb carries this immuneACCESS record with in-frame sequences only. Its versions omit some clonotypes, under half of them owing to an unresolved V gene in the studies checked, with the rest unexplained. Clonal size and the V and J genes are those of that table, whereas D and trimming came from the DNA. The table for this sample lists around 97,000 clones; around 80% of them were counted only once. The ten largest clones capture less than 3% of the sample.

The rearranged segments are TRBV21-1 and TRBJ2-7; the table's D call, TRBD2, was not checked against the DNA. TRBV21-1 is a documented pseudogene. This sequence originates from a human patient who received a liver transplant. The graft donor may be the source of some T cells after a transplant. Sequenced material: CD4+ T cells from blood, taken around 48 months after liver transplant. The CDR3 reads CASSKARRLAHNSYEQYF. The sequence in DNA is TGTGCCAGCAGCAAAGCGAGAAGACTAGCGCACAATTCCTACGAGCAGTACTTC.